This is a list of T cell receptor beta chains from one sample in a study of CD8+ T cells in alopecia areata. Measured with immunoSEQ multiplex PCR; TCRdb has only the in-frame clones, and not every one. The top ten hold around 22% of the sample, which has 60,000 to 85,000 clones, approximately 66% seen once. Source: CD8+ T cells sorted from blood, taken at week 24, from a patient treated with tofacitinib. The receptors were gathered from a human donor with alopecia areata. CDR3s include the opening cysteine and the closing phenylalanine or tryptophan. A D gene is named only where the DNA matches it firmly. For some rows the clone size is stated as once, few or many, or as a class when expanded; others skip it.

TRBD1	TRBJ2-3	TRBV28	-	17	TGTGCCAGCAGTGGCTGGACAGGGAGGTCTGGGACAGATACGCAGTATTTT	CASSGWTGRSGTDTQYF
-	TRBJ2-7	TRBV5-1	-	11	TGCGCCAGCGCTGGGGGCGGCGAGCAGTACTTC	CASAGGGEQYF
-	TRBJ1-5	TRBV27	-	13	TGTGCCAGCAGGCCGACAGTGAATCAGCCCCAGCATTTT	CASRPTVNQPQHF
-	TRBJ2-3	TRBV25-1	-	15	TGTGCCAGCAGTGAATACGATTCTAGCACAGATACGCAGTATTTT	CASSEYDSSTDTQYF
-	TRBJ2-1	TRBV5-6	-	12	TGTGCCAGCAGCGAATCCTACAATGAGCAGTTCTTC	CASSESYNEQFF
-	TRBJ1-1	TRBV13	-	12	TGTGCCAGCAGTTCGTACGGCACTGAAGCTTTCTTT	CASSSYGTEAFF
-	TRBJ2-2	TRBV7-3	-	14	TGTGCCAGCAGCTTAACAGGGGGCACCGGGGAGCTGTTTTTT	CASSLTGGTGELFF
TRBD2	TRBJ2-7	TRBV5-4	-	16	TGTGCCAGCAGCTTGGCGGCTAGCGGGGGGACCTACGAGCAGTACTTC	CASSLAASGGTYEQYF
-	TRBJ2-2	TRBV30	-	11	TGTGCCTGGTCCGAGGCCGGGGAGCTGTTTTTT	CAWSEAGELFF
-	TRBJ1-1	TRBV5-1	once	14	TGCGCCAGCAGCCCAGCTCGGGGGAACACTGAAGCTTTCTTT	CASSPARGNTEAFF
TRBD1	TRBJ1-1	TRBV4-3	-	17	TGCGCCAGCAGCCAAGACCCTCACAGGGGGCTGAACACTGAAGCTTTCTTT	CASSQDPHRGLNTEAFF
-	TRBJ2-1	TRBV27	-	13	TGTGCCAGCAGTTGGGACCTTTACAATGAGCAGTTCTTC	CASSWDLYNEQFF
-	TRBJ2-1	TRBV27	few	16	TGTGCCAGCAGTAAGGGTGGTGGGTTCGGTCTCGATGAGCAGTTCTTC	CASSKGGGFGLDEQFF
-	TRBJ2-1	TRBV21-1	few	15	TGTGCCAGCAGCTCCCACAGGGGATCCTACAATGAGCAGTTCTTC	CASSSHRGSYNEQFF
-	TRBJ2-7	TRBV5-6	once	14	TGTGCCAGCAGCCCCCGGAGAGGGGGGGCTTGGCAGTACTTC	CASSPRRGGAWQYF
TRBD2	TRBJ2-7	TRBV29-1	-	16	TGCAGCGTTGAGACCTTCGTAACGGGAGGGCCCTACGAGCAGTACTTC	CSVETFVTGGPYEQYF
-	TRBJ2-7	TRBV7-9	once	17	TGTGCCAGCAGTGCCAGTCCTGACACTACTAACTCCTACGAGCAGTACTTC	CASSASPDTTNSYEQYF
-	TRBJ2-3	TRBV27	many	16	TGTGCCAGCAAACGAATTGACCTGGCGATCACAGATACGCAGTATTTT	CASKRIDLAITDTQYF
TRBD2	TRBJ2-1	TRBV27	-	16	TGTGCCAGCAGTTTATTCGGCGGGAGGGGTTACAATGAGCAGTTCTTC	CASSLFGGRGYNEQFF
-	TRBJ2-5	TRBV7-2	-	14	TGTGCCAGCAGCTTAGTTACAGGGCAAGAGACCCAGTACTTC	CASSLVTGQETQYF
TRBD1	TRBJ2-1	TRBV27	-	14	TGTGCCACCCGAATAGGGGGCCATTACAATGAGCAGTTCTTC	CATRIGGHYNEQFF
TRBD1	TRBJ1-2	TRBV27	-	17	TGTGCCAGCAGCGAAGGGACAGGCAAAGAAGGGAGCTATGGCTACACCTTC	CASSEGTGKEGSYGYTF
-	TRBJ1-4	TRBV15	few	16	TGTGCCACCAGCGGAAATTCAGGGGCGACTAATGAAAAACTGTTTTTT	CATSGNSGATNEKLFF
-	TRBJ2-7	TRBV27	-	16	TGTGCCAGCAGTTTCGTTCGGGCGGCCCCCTCCTACGAGCAGTACTTC	CASSFVRAAPSYEQYF
-	TRBJ1-1	TRBV7-6	-	13	TGTGCCAGCAGCGCGACAGAGAACACTGAAGCTTTCTTT	CASSATENTEAFF
TRBD1	TRBJ1-2	TRBV28	-	15	TGTGCCAGCAGTTCGGACCTACAGGGGATCTATGGCTACACCTTC	CASSSDLQGIYGYTF
-	TRBJ1-2	TRBV27	-	15	TGTGCCAGCAGTTTCGGAGTCGACGGCGGCTATGGCTACACCTTC	CASSFGVDGGYGYTF
-	TRBJ1-2	TRBV28	-	14	TGTGCCAGCAGTCCGCCGACGGACGGTTATGGCTACACCTTC	CASSPPTDGYGYTF
TRBD2	TRBJ2-3	TRBV4-1	-	17	TGCGCCAGCAGCCAGACCGGGACTAGATCCCGCACAGATACGCAGTATTTT	CASSQTGTRSRTDTQYF
TRBD1	TRBJ2-7	TRBV7-9	-	13	TGTGCCAGCAGCCACCCCGGAAGACAGGGCACGTACTTC	CASSHPGRQGTYF
-	TRBJ2-1	TRBV5-6	-	19	TGTGCCAGCAGCCTAGTATCGGGAGATGCGGGCCACTCCTACAATGAGCAGTTCTTC	CASSLVSGDAGHSYNEQFF
TRBD1	TRBJ2-5	TRBV23-1	-	17	TGCGCCAGCAGTCACCCGCGGACAGGGGGATTCCAAGAGACCCAGTACTTC	CASSHPRTGGFQETQYF
TRBD2	TRBJ2-7	TRBV4-3	-	15	TGCGCCAGCAGCCAAGCCCGAAGCGGGGGCTACGAGCAGTACTTC	CASSQARSGGYEQYF
-	TRBJ2-7	TRBV4-1	-	16	TGCGCCAGCAGCCAAGATGGATCTGGAAACTCCTACGAGCAGTACTTC	CASSQDGSGNSYEQYF
-	TRBJ1-1	TRBV5-1	-	11	TGCGCCAGCAGCGCAGGGGTTGAAGCTTTCTTT	CASSAGVEAFF
-	TRBJ2-5	TRBV7-9	-	14	TGTGCCAGCAGCTCTACCAGGGCCCAAGAGACCCAGTACTTC	CASSSTRAQETQYF
TRBD1	TRBJ2-7	TRBV19	few	16	TGTGCCAGTAGTATTCTTCGGGGGACAGGGAGGTACGAGCAGTACTTC	CASSILRGTGRYEQYF